The rows below give T cell receptor beta chains drawn from one sample of a study of OX40 agonist ivuxolimab in advanced cancers. Clones were read by immunoSEQ multiplex PCR, and TCRdb kept only the in-frame ones, dropping some. The sample has about 26,000 clones, about 83% seen once. Sequencing used CD4+ or CD8+ T cells sorted from blood, obtained in a trial of the OX40 agonist ivuxolimab. All receptors come from an adult with an advanced solid tumor such as melanoma, head and neck, liver or kidney cancer. CDR3s include the opening cysteine and the closing phenylalanine or tryptophan. D genes are given only for firm matches. Size tells how often a clone was seen (once, few, many) or the class of an expanded clone, and some rows leave it out.

TRBV4-1	.	.	TRBJ2-1	TGCGCCAGCAGCCAAGAAACGGGCGGATGGTATGAGCAGTTCTTC	CASSQETGGWYEQFF
TRBV2	TRBD2	once	TRBJ2-2	TGTGCCAGCACCCCTAGCGGGGGGAACACCGGGGAGCTGTTTTTT	CASTPSGGNTGELFF
TRBV9	.	.	TRBJ2-5	TGTGCCAGCAGCGTAGATAGGGGAACCTATGAGACCCAGTACTTC	CASSVDRGTYETQYF
TRBV2	.	.	TRBJ2-6	TGTGCCAGCAGGAACGAGGGGGGGGCCAACGTCCTGACTTTC	CASRNEGGANVLTF
TRBV27	.	.	TRBJ2-1	TGTGCCAGCAGCCAATACAATGAGCAGTTCTTC	CASSQYNEQFF
TRBV7-9	TRBD1	.	TRBJ2-7	TGTGCCAGCAGCCCGGACAGGGAGCCCACCTACGAGCAGTACTTC	CASSPDREPTYEQYF
TRBV14	TRBD1	.	TRBJ1-4	TGTGCCAGCAGCACCGGGACAGGGGTCGAAAAACTGTTTTTT	CASSTGTGVEKLFF
TRBV5-6	TRBD1	once	TRBJ2-2	TGTGCCAGCAGAACGGACAGGGACACCGGGGAGCTGTTTTTT	CASRTDRDTGELFF
TRBV9	.	.	TRBJ1-3	TGTGCCAGCAGCGTAGACGGGAACGGAAACACCATATATTTT	CASSVDGNGNTIYF
TRBV4-1	.	.	TRBJ1-2	TGCGCCAGCAGCCAAGATGGGGCCTCCTATGGCTACACCTTC	CASSQDGASYGYTF
TRBV10-3	.	once	TRBJ1-2	TGTGCCATCAGTGAGTCGAGTACAGGGCATCCTAACTATGGCTACACCTTC	CAISESSTGHPNYGYTF
TRBV6-5	.	.	TRBJ1-5	TGTGCCAGCAGTTCCCGTGGGCAGCCCCAGCATTTT	CASSSRGQPQHF
TRBV7-6	TRBD2	once	TRBJ2-2	TGTGCCAGCAGCCCGCGGATAGCGGGGATCGGGGAGCTGTTTTTT	CASSPRIAGIGELFF
TRBV27	TRBD1	.	TRBJ1-2	TGTGCCAGCAGGTCAGGGGGCTATGACTATGGCTACACCTTC	CASRSGGYDYGYTF
TRBV4-1	TRBD1	once	TRBJ1-1	TGCGCCAGCAGCCCCCAGGGCAGGGGGGTAAACACTGAAGCTTTCTTT	CASSPQGRGVNTEAFF
TRBV4-1	.	once	TRBJ1-5	TGCGCCAGCAGCCAAGATTGGCAGTTTCGCAATCAGCCCCAGCATTTT	CASSQDWQFRNQPQHF
TRBV5-1	TRBD1	.	TRBJ1-2	TGCGCCAGCAGCCCTGAAACAGGGGGCGGCTATGGCTACACCTTC	CASSPETGGGYGYTF
TRBV6-1	TRBD1	.	TRBJ2-3	TGTGCCAGCACTCAGACAGGGGGCTGGGGAGATACGCAGTATTTT	CASTQTGGWGDTQYF
TRBV4-1	.	.	TRBJ2-1	TGCGCCAGCAGCCAAGAGGACAGCTCCTACAATGAGCAGTTCTTC	CASSQEDSSYNEQFF
TRBV6-5	.	.	TRBJ1-3	TGTGCCAGCAGTTACTCATCAACCTCTGGAAACACCATATATTTT	CASSYSSTSGNTIYF
TRBV19	TRBD2	.	TRBJ2-5	TGTGCCAGTAGTCTGGGACTAGCGGGGGGGTTGGAGACCCAGTACTTC	CASSLGLAGGLETQYF
TRBV4-1	.	.	TRBJ1-1	TGCGCCAGCAGCCAAGGGTTCGGGGGAACCACTGAAGCTTTCTTT	CASSQGFGGTTEAFF
TRBV7-9	.	.	TRBJ2-5	TGTGCCAGCAGCTCCCGGGACTTCCAAGAGACCCAGTACTTC	CASSSRDFQETQYF
TRBV13	.	.	TRBJ2-7	TGTGCCAGCAGTCCTACTCAGGGAACCCGTTTTGAGCAGTACTTC	CASSPTQGTRFEQYF
TRBV7-6	TRBD1	.	TRBJ1-2	TGTGCCAGCAGCTTAGCTACCGGGACAGGGTCTAGGGGCTACACCTTC	CASSLATGTGSRGYTF
TRBV19	.	.	TRBJ1-1	TGTGCCAGTAGTATTGGGGGCGTAGGTCTCACTGAAGCTTTCTTT	CASSIGGVGLTEAFF
TRBV5-1	TRBD2	.	TRBJ2-1	TGCGCCAGCAGCTTGACTAGCGGGGGACTGGGGGAGCAGTTCTTC	CASSLTSGGLGEQFF
TRBV4-2	.	.	TRBJ1-2	TGTGCCAGCAGCCTCGGCCAGGGCTACACCTTC	CASSLGQGYTF
TRBV19	.	.	TRBJ2-1	TGTGCCAGTAGTATAGGTGGGGGCGCCTACAATGAGCAGTTCTTC	CASSIGGGAYNEQFF
TRBV5-4	.	few	TRBJ2-7	TGTGCCAGCAGCTCGGGACTCTACGAGCAGTACTTC	CASSSGLYEQYF
TRBV6-5	.	.	TRBJ2-5	TGTGCCAGCAGTTTCCAGGGAGAGACCCAGTACTTC	CASSFQGETQYF
TRBV13	.	.	TRBJ2-2	TGTGCCAGCAGCTTAGGACAGAACACCGGGGAGCTGTTTTTT	CASSLGQNTGELFF
TRBV5-1	.	once	TRBJ2-5	TGCGCCAGCAGCTTGGCCGCAGGGGGGGAGGAGACCCAGTACTTC	CASSLAAGGEETQYF
TRBV11-2	.	few	TRBJ2-2	TGTGCCAGCAGCTTAGCGGAAGCCACCGGGGAGCTGTTTTTT	CASSLAEATGELFF
TRBV7-9	.	few	TRBJ2-7	TGTGCCAGCAGCTTGGGGTCCGAACTTACGGGGCAGTACTTC	CASSLGSELTGQYF
TRBV6-5	.	.	TRBJ1-5	TGTGCCAGCAGCAAAGACGGAGCTTCCGGGCAGCCCCAGCATTTT	CASSKDGASGQPQHF
TRBV19	TRBD1	.	TRBJ1-1	TGTGCCAGTAGTAAGGGGGCTCCCACTGAAGCTTTCTTT	CASSKGAPTEAFF
TRBV4-1	.	.	TRBJ2-7	TGCGCCAGCAGCCAGGAAGGGGACACCTCCTACGAGCAGTACTTC	CASSQEGDTSYEQYF
TRBV30	.	.	TRBJ1-6	TGTGCCTGGAAACATTGGGAGAGCTCCTATAATTCACCCCTCCACTTT	CAWKHWESSYNSPLHF
TRBV5-1	.	.	TRBJ2-7	TGCGCCAGCAAAGTGTGGCAGGGCCCCTACGAGCAGTACTTC	CASKVWQGPYEQYF
TRBV5-1	.	.	TRBJ2-3	TGCGCCAGCTATACAGGGTTCTCTAGCACAGATACGCAGTATTTT	CASYTGFSSTDTQYF
TRBV7-9	TRBD1	.	TRBJ1-1	TGTGCCAGCAGCTCCACAGGGGCGGGCACTGAAGCTTTCTTT	CASSSTGAGTEAFF
TRBV18	TRBD1	.	TRBJ2-7	TGTGCCAGCTCACCAATCCCCACAGGGGGTTTTGTCGAGCAGTACTTC	CASSPIPTGGFVEQYF
TRBV11-2	.	once	TRBJ2-1	TGTGCCAGCAGCTTAGAAGGGAATGAGCAGTTCTTC	CASSLEGNEQFF
TRBV10-3	.	.	TRBJ2-7	TGTGCCATCAGTGAGAGGACAGCGACCTACGAGCAGTACTTC	CAISERTATYEQYF
TRBV9	.	.	TRBJ2-1	TGTGCCAGCAGCGTATTTACCAGCGGGCACGCCAATGAGCAGTTCTTC	CASSVFTSGHANEQFF
TRBV7-3	.	.	TRBJ2-7	TGTGCCAGCATGAGTCCATCTGTTCGCTACGAGCAGTACTTC	CASMSPSVRYEQYF
TRBV5-1	.	.	TRBJ1-4	TGCGCCAGCAGCTTGGGCCCGACTAATGAAAAACTGTTTTTT	CASSLGPTNEKLFF
TRBV5-8	.	once	TRBJ2-5	TGTGCCAGCAGCTTGGAGCCAGCCCAAGAGACCCAGTACTTC	CASSLEPAQETQYF
TRBV12-5	.	few	TRBJ1-1	TGTGCTAGTGGTTTTCCTCTCGTGCGGATGAACACTGAAGCTTTCTTT	CASGFPLVRMNTEAFF
TRBV11-2	TRBD2	.	TRBJ2-3	TGTGCCAGCAGCCGGGGACTAGATACTCTCACAGATACGCAGTATTTT	CASSRGLDTLTDTQYF